Listed below are T cell receptor beta chains from one sample, sequenced in a study of regulatory dendritic cells for organ transplantation. Here immunoSEQ multiplex PCR was the method, and the copy in TCRdb shows in-frame clones only, minus some. The data show 5,000 to 6,500 clones, around two thirds seen once. The source material was memory CD8+ T cells from blood. Receptors were obtained from a human donor in good health. CDR3s include the opening cysteine and the closing phenylalanine or tryptophan. The D gene is left open where the match is weak. Clone size appears in some rows only: once, few, many, or a class for an expanded clone.

CDR3aa: CASSPRTSGGLLSDTQYF; CDR3nt: TGTGCCAGCAGCCCCAGGACTAGCGGGGGCCTTCTCTCGGATACGCAGTATTTT; d_gene: TRBD2; j_gene: TRBJ2-3; abundance: -; v_gene: TRBV4-2
CDR3aa: CASSFLKGQGNSPLHF; CDR3nt: TGTGCCAGCAGTTTTCTCAAAGGACAGGGAAATTCACCCCTCCACTTT; d_gene: TRBD1; j_gene: TRBJ1-6; abundance: -; v_gene: TRBV6-6
CDR3aa: CASSEWGAEAFF; CDR3nt: TGTGCCAGCAGTGAATGGGGGGCTGAAGCTTTCTTT; d_gene: -; j_gene: TRBJ1-1; abundance: once; v_gene: TRBV2
CDR3aa: CASSVYRSKNTGELFF; CDR3nt: TGCGCCAGCAGTGTCTACAGGAGCAAGAACACCGGGGAGCTGTTTTTT; d_gene: -; j_gene: TRBJ2-2; abundance: medium-sized; v_gene: TRBV10-1
CDR3aa: CASSFLRTGGSEAFF; CDR3nt: TGTGCCAGCAGCTTTCTTCGGACAGGAGGATCTGAAGCTTTCTTT; d_gene: TRBD1; j_gene: TRBJ1-1; abundance: -; v_gene: TRBV13
CDR3aa: CASTSSGGGSYEQYF; CDR3nt: TGTGCCAGCACTTCTAGCGGGGGGGGCTCCTACGAGCAGTACTTC; d_gene: TRBD2; j_gene: TRBJ2-7; abundance: -; v_gene: TRBV2
CDR3aa: CASSLGTGLQETQYF; CDR3nt: TGTGCCAGCAGCCTAGGGACAGGGCTGCAAGAGACCCAGTACTTC; d_gene: TRBD1; j_gene: TRBJ2-5; abundance: -; v_gene: TRBV5-6
CDR3aa: CASRRTSGGSETIAKNIQYF; CDR3nt: TGTGCCAGTAGGAGGACTAGCGGGGGATCCGAAACGATAGCCAAAAACATTCAGTACTTC; d_gene: TRBD2; j_gene: TRBJ2-4; abundance: -; v_gene: TRBV19
CDR3aa: CASSSTGVHGYTF; CDR3nt: TGTGCCAGCAGCTCTACAGGGGTACATGGCTACACCTTC; d_gene: TRBD1; j_gene: TRBJ1-2; abundance: few; v_gene: TRBV11-3
CDR3aa: CASSFGTGKYEQYF; CDR3nt: TGTGCCAGCAGCTTCGGGACAGGGAAATACGAGCAGTACTTC; d_gene: TRBD1; j_gene: TRBJ2-7; abundance: few; v_gene: TRBV11-2
CDR3aa: CASNAGGGRRTDTQYF; CDR3nt: TGTGCCAGCAACGCCGGCGGAGGGCGCCGCACAGATACGCAGTATTTT; d_gene: -; j_gene: TRBJ2-3; abundance: -; v_gene: TRBV5-6
CDR3aa: CASSVGGGAYYEQYF; CDR3nt: TGTGCCAGCAGCGTCGGCGGGGGGGCCTACTACGAGCAGTACTTC; d_gene: TRBD2; j_gene: TRBJ2-7; abundance: -; v_gene: TRBV9
CDR3aa: CASSLGLAGQETQYF; CDR3nt: TGTGCCAGCAGCTTAGGACTAGCGGGGCAAGAGACCCAGTACTTC; d_gene: TRBD2; j_gene: TRBJ2-5; abundance: -; v_gene: TRBV7-2
CDR3aa: CASSESYRGMYPEALF; CDR3nt: TGTGCCAGTAGCGAAAGTTACAGGGGGATGTACCCTGAAGCTCTCTTT; d_gene: TRBD1; j_gene: TRBJ1-1; abundance: -; v_gene: TRBV9
CDR3aa: CASSQDLGKPSYEQYF; CDR3nt: TGTGCCAGCAGCCAAGATCTTGGCAAACCCTCCTACGAGCAGTACTTC; d_gene: -; j_gene: TRBJ2-7; abundance: few; v_gene: TRBV4-2
CDR3aa: CASTQRGKNEQFF; CDR3nt: TGTGCCAGCACCCAGCGGGGGAAGAATGAGCAGTTCTTC; d_gene: TRBD2; j_gene: TRBJ2-1; abundance: -; v_gene: TRBV7-9